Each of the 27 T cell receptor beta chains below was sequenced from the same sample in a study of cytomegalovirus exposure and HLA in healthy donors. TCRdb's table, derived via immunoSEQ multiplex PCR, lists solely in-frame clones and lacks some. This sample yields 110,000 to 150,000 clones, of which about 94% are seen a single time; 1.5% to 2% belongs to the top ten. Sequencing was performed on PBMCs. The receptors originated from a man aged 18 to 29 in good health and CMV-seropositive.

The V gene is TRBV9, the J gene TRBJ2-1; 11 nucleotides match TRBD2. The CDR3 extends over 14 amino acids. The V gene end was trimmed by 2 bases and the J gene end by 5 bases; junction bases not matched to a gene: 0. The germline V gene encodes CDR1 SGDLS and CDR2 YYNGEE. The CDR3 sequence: CASSVTSGNNEQFF. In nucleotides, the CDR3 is TGTGCCAGCAGCGTGACTAGCGGGAACAATGAGCAGTTCTTC.

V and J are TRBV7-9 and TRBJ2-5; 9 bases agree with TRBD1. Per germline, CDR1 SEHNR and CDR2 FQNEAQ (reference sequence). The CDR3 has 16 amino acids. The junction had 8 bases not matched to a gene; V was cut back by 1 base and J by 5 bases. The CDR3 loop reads CASSLDQDRGRETQYF. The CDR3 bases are TGTGCCAGCAGCTTAGACCAGGACAGGGGACGGGAGACCCAGTACTTC.

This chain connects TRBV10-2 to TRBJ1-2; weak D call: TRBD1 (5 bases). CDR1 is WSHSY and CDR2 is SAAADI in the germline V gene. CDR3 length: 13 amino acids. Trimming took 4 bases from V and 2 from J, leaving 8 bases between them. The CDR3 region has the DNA TGCGCCAGCAGTGGACAGAGGAACTATGGCTACACCTTC. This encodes CASSGQRNYGYTF.

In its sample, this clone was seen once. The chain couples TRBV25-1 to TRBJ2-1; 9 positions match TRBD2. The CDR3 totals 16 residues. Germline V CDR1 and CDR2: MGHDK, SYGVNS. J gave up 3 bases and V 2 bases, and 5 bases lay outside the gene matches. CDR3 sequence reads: CASSEPRGGGYNEQFF. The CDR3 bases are TGTGCCAGCAGTGAACCTCGCGGGGGGGGCTACAATGAGCAGTTCTTC.

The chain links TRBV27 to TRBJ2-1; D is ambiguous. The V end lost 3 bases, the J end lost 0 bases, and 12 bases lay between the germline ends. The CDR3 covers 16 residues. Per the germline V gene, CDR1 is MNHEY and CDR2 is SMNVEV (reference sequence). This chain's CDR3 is CASSLVRASSYNEQFF. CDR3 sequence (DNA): TGTGCCAGCAGTTTGGTAAGAGCGTCCTCCTACAATGAGCAGTTCTTC.

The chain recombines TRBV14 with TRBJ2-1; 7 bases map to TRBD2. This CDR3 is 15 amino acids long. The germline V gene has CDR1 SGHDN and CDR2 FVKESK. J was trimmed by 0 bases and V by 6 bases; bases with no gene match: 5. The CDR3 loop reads CASRATSASYNEQFF. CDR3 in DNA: TGTGCCAGCAGGGCTACTAGCGCCTCCTACAATGAGCAGTTCTTC.

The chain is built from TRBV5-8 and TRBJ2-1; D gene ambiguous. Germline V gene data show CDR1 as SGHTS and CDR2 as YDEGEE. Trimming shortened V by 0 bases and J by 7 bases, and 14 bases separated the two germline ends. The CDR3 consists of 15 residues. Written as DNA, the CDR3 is TGTGCCAGCAGCTTGGGGCTAGTAGCTGGGAATGAGCAGTTCTTC. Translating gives CASSLGLVAGNEQFF.

For the CDR3, the DNA is TGTGCCAGCAGACCCCCCGGGGGAGAGACCCAGTACTTC. It specifies CASRPPGGETQYF. The chain combines TRBV6-6 with TRBJ2-5; maybe TRBD2 (6 bases). Trimming took off 6 bases at V and 4 bases at J, with 12 bases between the two ends. The germline gives CDR1 MNHNY, CDR2 SVGAGI (reference sequence). This CDR3 comprises 13 residues.

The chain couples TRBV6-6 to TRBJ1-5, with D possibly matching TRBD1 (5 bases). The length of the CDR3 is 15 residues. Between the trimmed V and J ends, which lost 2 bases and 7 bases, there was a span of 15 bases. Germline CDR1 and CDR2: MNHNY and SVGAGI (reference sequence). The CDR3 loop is CASSYPNRFGQPQHF. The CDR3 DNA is TGTGCCAGCAGTTACCCGAACAGGTTCGGGCAGCCCCAGCATTTT.

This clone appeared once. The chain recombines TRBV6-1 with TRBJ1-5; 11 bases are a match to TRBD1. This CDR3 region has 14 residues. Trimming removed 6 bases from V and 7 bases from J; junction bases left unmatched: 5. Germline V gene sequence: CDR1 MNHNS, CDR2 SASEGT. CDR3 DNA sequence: TGTGCCAGCAGGGGACAGGGGGGCGGCCAGCCCCAGCATTTT. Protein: CASRGQGGGQPQHF.

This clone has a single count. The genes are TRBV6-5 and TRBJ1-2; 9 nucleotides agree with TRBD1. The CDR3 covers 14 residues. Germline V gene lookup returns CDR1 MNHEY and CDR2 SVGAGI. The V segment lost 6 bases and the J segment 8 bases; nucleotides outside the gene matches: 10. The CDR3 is CASSPGQGKDGYTF. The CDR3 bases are TGTGCCAGCAGCCCGGGACAGGGAAAGGACGGCTACACCTTC.

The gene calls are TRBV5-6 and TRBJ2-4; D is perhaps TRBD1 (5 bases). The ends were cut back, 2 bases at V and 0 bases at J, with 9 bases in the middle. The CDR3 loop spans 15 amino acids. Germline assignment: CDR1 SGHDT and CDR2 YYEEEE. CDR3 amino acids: CASSFRGIAKNIQYF. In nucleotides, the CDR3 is TGTGCCAGCAGCTTTAGGGGTATAGCCAAAAACATTCAGTACTTC.

CDR3 sequence (DNA): TGTGCCAGCAGCCAACTAGCGGGAGGGCGCAATGAGCAGTTCTTC. Encoded protein: CASSQLAGGRNEQFF. The genes are TRBV28 and TRBJ2-1, with 13 bases aligning to TRBD2. The CDR3 has 15 amino acids. Germline V lookup: CDR1 MDHEN, CDR2 SYDVKM. After removal of 6 bases from V and 6 bases from J, the junction contained 5 bases not matched to a gene.

The CDR3, as DNA: TGTGCCAGCAGTTTGGGCAGTTTCTATGGCTACACCTTC. Residues: CASSLGSFYGYTF. The V call is TRBV27, the J call TRBJ1-2; D is uncertain. Germline V gene data show CDR1 as MNHEY and CDR2 as SMNVEV (reference sequence). CDR3 length: 13 amino acids. Trimming removed 3 bases from V and 4 bases from J, with 9 bases in between.

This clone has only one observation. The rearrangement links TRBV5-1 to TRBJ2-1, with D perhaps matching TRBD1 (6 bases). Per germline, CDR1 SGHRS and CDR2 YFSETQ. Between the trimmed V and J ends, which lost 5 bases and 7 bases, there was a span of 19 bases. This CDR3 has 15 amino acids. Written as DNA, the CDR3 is TGCGCCAGCAGGGAGACAGGAACCCCTTTGAATGAGCAGTTCTTC. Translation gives CASRETGTPLNEQFF.

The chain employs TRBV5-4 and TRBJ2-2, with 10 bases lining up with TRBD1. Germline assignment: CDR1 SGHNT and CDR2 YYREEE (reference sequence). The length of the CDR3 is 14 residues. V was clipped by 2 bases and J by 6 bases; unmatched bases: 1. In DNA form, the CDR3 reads TGTGCCAGCAGCTTTGGACAGGGGGCCGGGGAGCTGTTTTTT. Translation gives CASSFGQGAGELFF.

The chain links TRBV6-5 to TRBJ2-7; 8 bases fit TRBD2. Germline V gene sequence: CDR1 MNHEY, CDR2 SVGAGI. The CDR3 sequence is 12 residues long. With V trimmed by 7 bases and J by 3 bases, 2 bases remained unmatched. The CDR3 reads CASTSGSYEQYF. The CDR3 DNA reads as TGTGCCAGCACCAGCGGGAGCTACGAGCAGTACTTC.

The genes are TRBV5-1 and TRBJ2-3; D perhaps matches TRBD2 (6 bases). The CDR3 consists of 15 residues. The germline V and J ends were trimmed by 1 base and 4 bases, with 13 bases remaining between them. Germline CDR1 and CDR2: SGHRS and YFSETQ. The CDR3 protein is CASSLPTREADTQYF. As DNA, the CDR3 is TGCGCCAGCAGCTTGCCGACTAGAGAGGCAGATACGCAGTATTTT. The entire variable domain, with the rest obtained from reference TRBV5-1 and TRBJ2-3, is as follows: KAGVTQTPRYLIKTRGQQVTLSCSPISGHRSVSWYQQTPGQGLQFLFEYFSETQRNKGNFPGRFSGRQFSNSRSEMNVSTLELGDSALYLCASSLPTREADTQYFGPGTRLTVL.

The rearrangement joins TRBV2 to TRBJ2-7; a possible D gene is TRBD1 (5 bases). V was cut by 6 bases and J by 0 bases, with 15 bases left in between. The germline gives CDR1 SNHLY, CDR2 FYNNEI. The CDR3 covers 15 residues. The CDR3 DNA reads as TGTGCCAGCAGGGGGCGCGGACCGAGCTCCTACGAGCAGTACTTC. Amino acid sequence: CASRGRGPSSYEQYF.

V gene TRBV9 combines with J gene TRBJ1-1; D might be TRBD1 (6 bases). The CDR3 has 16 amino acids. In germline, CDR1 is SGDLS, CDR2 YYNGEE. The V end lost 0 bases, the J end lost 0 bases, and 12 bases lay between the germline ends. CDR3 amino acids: CASSVALQGMNTEAFF. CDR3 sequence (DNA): TGTGCCAGCAGCGTAGCTCTACAGGGCATGAACACTGAAGCTTTCTTT.

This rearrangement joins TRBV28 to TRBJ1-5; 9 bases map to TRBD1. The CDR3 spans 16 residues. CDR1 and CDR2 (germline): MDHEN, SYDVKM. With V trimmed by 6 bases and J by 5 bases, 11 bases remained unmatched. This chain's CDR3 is CASRKGRQGVYQPQHF. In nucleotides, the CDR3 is TGTGCCAGCAGGAAAGGTAGACAGGGGGTTTATCAGCCCCAGCATTTT.

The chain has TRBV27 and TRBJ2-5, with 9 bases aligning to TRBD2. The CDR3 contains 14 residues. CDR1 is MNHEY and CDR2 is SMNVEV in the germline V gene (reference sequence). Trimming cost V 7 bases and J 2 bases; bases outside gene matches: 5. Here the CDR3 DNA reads TGTGCCAGCACCCCGACTAGCGGACAAGAGACCCAGTACTTC. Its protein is CASTPTSGQETQYF.

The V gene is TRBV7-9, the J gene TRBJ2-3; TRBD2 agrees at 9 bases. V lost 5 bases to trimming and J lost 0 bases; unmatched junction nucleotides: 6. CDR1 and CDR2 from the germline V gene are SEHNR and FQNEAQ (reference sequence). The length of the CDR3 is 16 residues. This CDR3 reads CASSAGLAHSTDTQYF. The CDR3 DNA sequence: TGTGCCAGCAGCGCGGGACTAGCACATAGCACAGATACGCAGTATTTT.

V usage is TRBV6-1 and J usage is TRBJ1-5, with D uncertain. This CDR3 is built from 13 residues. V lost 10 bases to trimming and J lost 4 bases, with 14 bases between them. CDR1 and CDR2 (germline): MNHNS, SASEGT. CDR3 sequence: CATRITRNQPQHF. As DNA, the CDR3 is TGTGCCACCCGAATTACGAGGAATCAGCCCCAGCATTTT.

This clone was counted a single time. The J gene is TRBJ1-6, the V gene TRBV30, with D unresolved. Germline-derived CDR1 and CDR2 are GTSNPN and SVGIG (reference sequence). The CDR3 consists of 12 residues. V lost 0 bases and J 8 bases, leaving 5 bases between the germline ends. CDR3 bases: TGTGCCTGGAGTGTATTAGATTCACCCCTCCACTTT. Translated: CAWSVLDSPLHF. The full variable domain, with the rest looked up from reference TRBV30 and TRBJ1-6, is SQTIHQWPATLVQPVGSPLSLECTVEGTSNPNLYWYRQAAGRGLQLLFYSVGIGQISSEVPQNLSASRPQDRQFILSSKKLLLSDSGFYLCAWSVLDSPLHFGNGTRLTVT.

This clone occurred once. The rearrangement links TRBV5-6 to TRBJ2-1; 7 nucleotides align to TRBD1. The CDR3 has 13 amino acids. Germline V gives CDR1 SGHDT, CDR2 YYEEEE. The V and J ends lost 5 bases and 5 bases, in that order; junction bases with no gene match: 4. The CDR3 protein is CASRSGTDNEQFF. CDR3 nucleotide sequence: TGTGCCAGCAGATCCGGGACAGACAATGAGCAGTTCTTC.

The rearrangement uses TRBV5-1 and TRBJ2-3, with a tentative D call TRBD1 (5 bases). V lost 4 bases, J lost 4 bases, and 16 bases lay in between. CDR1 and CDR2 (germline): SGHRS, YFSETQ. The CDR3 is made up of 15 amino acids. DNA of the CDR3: TGCGCCAGCAGCCGGACATATCTTGGTCCAGATACGCAGTATTTT. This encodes CASSRTYLGPDTQYF.